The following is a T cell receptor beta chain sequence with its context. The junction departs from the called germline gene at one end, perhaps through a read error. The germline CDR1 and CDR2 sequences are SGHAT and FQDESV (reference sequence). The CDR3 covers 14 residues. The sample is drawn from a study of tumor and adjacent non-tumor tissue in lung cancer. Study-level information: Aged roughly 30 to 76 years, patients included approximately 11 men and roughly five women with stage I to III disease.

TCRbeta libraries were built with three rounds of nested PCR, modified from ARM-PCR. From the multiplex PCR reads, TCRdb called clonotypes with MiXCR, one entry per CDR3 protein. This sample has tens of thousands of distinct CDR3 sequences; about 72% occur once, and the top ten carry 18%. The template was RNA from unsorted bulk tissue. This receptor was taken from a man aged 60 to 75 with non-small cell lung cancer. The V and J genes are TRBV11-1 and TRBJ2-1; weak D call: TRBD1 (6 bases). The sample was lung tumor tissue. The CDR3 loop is CASSLGDKASEQFF. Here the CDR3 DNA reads TGTGCCAGCAGCTTAGGGGACAAGGCCAGTGAGCAATTCTTC.